This T cell receptor (beta chain) is from a study of OX40 agonist ivuxolimab in advanced cancers. Study background: Every patient in dose escalation had hepatocellular carcinoma, melanoma, renal cell or head and neck cancer. The mean age was roughly 60 years, ranging from about 20 to 79, with more than 70% of participants male. Enrollees could have had prior anti-PD-1, anti-PD-L1 or anti-CTLA-4 therapy, which about 42% had received.

Regarding the study as a whole: Mean expanded clone counts were higher in CD8+ than CD4+ T cells.

Using immunoSEQ multiplex PCR, the repertoire was profiled, and TCRdb retains in-frame clones only, with some absent. The data show under 80,000 clones, around 85% seen once. V was clipped by 0 bases and J by 3 bases, with 10 bases between them. The germline CDR1 and CDR2 sequences are SGHRS and YFSETQ. The CDR3 sequence is 14 residues long. As to this clone: The antigen remains undetermined.

The chain uses TRBV5-1 and TRBJ2-7; D possibly corresponds to TRBD2 (7 bases). This receptor was identified in an adult with an advanced solid tumor such as melanoma, head and neck, liver or kidney cancer. This specimen was CD4+ or CD8+ T cells sorted from blood, taken in a trial of the OX40 agonist ivuxolimab. CDR3 nucleotide sequence: TGCGCCAGCAGCTTGGAGGGGGGGCGCTACGAGCAGTACTTC. It yields the protein CASSLEGGRYEQYF.